Described below is a single T cell receptor (beta chain) sequence and its context. No antigen is known for it. Base qualities are not at hand, and no much larger clone is one base apart. TCRbeta CDR3 regions were amplified from genomic DNA by means of the immunoSEQ Assay, a bias-controlled multiplex PCR. The original pipeline was this. Nucleated cell counts per sample were estimated from amplification of reference gene primers within the assay. Sequence reads were collapsed and filtered to measure the absolute abundance of every unique TCRbeta CDR3 rearrangement. For each sample, productive Simpson clonality was calculated as the square root of Simpson's diversity index across productive rearrangements. TCRdb took this table from immuneACCESS and kept in-frame rearrangements with V and J called. Such tables lack part of the clones; where checked against another copy, unresolved V genes explain under half of the gap, and the rest is unexplained. The V and J calls and clone size were taken over from that table, and D and trimming were inferred from the DNA. In all, the sample holds about 250,000 clones, and approximately 86% of those were seen once. 1.6% of the sample is held by the ten biggest clonotypes.

A second Seattle source provided samples from volunteer blood donors who had recovered from COVID-19. Each collaborating institution followed its own protocols to collect whole blood in K2EDTA tubes. For TCRbeta analysis, collaborators shipped samples as frozen whole blood, isolated PBMCs, or DNA extracted from either of those sample types. This sample was included in a study of blood T cell repertoires in COVID-19 (dated by TCRdb to 2019 to 2021). Looking at the study overall: Samples covering the acute and convalescent phases of COVID-19 were provided by collaborators in the United States, Italy and Spain. The material from the prospective study consisted of cDNA or gDNA derived from T cells, B-cell-depleted T cells, or PBMCs. The dataset comprised deeply sampled blood TCRbeta repertoires from subjects exposed to, actively infected with, or recovered from COVID-19. The repertoires were made available in a free public database intended to serve as a resource for research on the immune response to SARS-CoV-2. The samples were drawn from the first 160 participants of the ongoing ImmuneRACE study and from roughly 1,300 subjects provided by 6 global collaborators. The sample metadata nearly always contained a de-identified subject ID, COVID-19 status, age in years and sex. Where available, HLA class I and class II types were taken from metadata supplied by the sample provider and were not determined by assay-based typing. Summary of the overall study and its limitations: The quantity of clinical and demographic metadata differed by source and by participant and was supplied without curation.

The CDR3 runs 12 amino acids, cysteine and phenylalanine included. Only the CDR3 part of the read is kept: 36 bases, read in frame from the first base. V sheds 2 bases and J sheds 6 bases, leaving 8 bases between their ends. CDR1 LGHNA and CDR2 YNFKEQ were looked up in the germline V gene. The sequencing sample was made of peripheral blood. The origin of this receptor is a woman aged 55-75 years who had recovered from COVID-19. The chain is encoded by TRBV4-2 joined to TRBJ2-7; no D gene is confidently identified. The base sequence is TGTGCCAGCAGCCAAAACTCCGTCGAGCAGTACTTC. Its coded protein is CASSQNSVEQYF.